This TCR beta chain stems from a study of T cells in Graves' hyperthyroidism and ophthalmopathy. General study points: Most thyroid clonotypes with frequency above 0.001 were detected in blood. Patients with ophthalmopathy were separated from those with stable hyperthyroidism by a 13 V-J model.

In this sample, this clonotype turned up many times. Its antigen is not identified. Amplification of TCR beta CDR3 regions was performed using RNA transcripts as template. During a first-round RT-PCR of the TCR CDR3, the HTBI primer set was used. TCRdb ran MiXCR on the multiplex PCR reads and lists one entry per CDR3 protein. The sample lists roughly 700,000 distinct CDR3 sequences; 17% were seen once. CDR3 length: 18 amino acids. Germline CDR1 reads MDHEN; CDR2 reads SYDVKM. Trimming removed 5 bases from V and 5 bases from J, with 22 bases in between. Exclusion followed for patients with uncontrolled infection, other autoimmune disease, pregnancy or lactation. Clinical symptoms, serum thyroxine, TRAb, thyroid ultrasound and orbital computed tomography established diagnosis.

This receptor was identified in a man aged 50 to 60 with Graves' hyperthyroidism. The chain joins TRBV28 to TRBJ1-6; a weak D match, TRBD1 (5 bases). Sequenced sample: blood. CDR3 in amino acids: CASSTGLVRYMDNSPLHF. The DNA of the CDR3 is TGTGCCAGCAGTACAGGACTGGTACGGTATATGGATAATTCACCCCTCCACTTT.